The next 30 T cell receptor beta chains were all read from a single sample in a study of blood T cell repertoires in COVID-19. Assay: immunoSEQ multiplex PCR; the TCRdb copy retains only in-frame clones and omits some. The sample lists under 150,000 clones; 75% to 85% were seen once. Material: peripheral blood. The receptors were gathered from an elderly man with acute or convalescent COVID-19.

The chain couples TRBV11-3 to TRBJ2-3; no reliable D call. In germline, CDR1 is SGHNT, CDR2 YENEEA. V was shortened by 1 base and J by 2 bases, with 10 bases between the two germline ends. The CDR3 is made up of 15 amino acids. The CDR3 protein is CASSLGSTYTDTQYF. The CDR3 nucleotides read TGTGCCAGCAGCTTAGGGTCCACTTACACAGATACGCAGTATTTT.

This clone was seen a few times. DNA of the CDR3: TGTGCCAGCAGTGCCAGGCGCTCGAACAATGAGCAGTTCTTC. Translation gives CASSARRSNNEQFF. The chain recombines TRBV2 with TRBJ2-1; no firm D call. The CDR3 is 14 amino acids. Trimming took off 4 bases at V and 5 bases at J, with 12 bases between the two ends. The V gene's germline CDR1 is SNHLY and CDR2 FYNNEI.

The chain employs TRBV24-1 and TRBJ2-2, with D possibly TRBD1 on 6 matching bases. Trimming left V 9 bases short and J 1 base short, with 11 bases between. CDR3 length: 14 amino acids. The V gene's germline CDR1 is KGHDR and CDR2 SFDVKD. In nucleotides, the CDR3 is TGTGCCACCTCCGGACAGAAGAACACCGGGGAGCTGTTTTTT. Amino acids: CATSGQKNTGELFF.

This chain connects TRBV3-1 (or the pseudogene TRBV3-2) to TRBJ2-1; perhaps TRBD2 as D (6 bases). CDR1 LGHDT and CDR2 YNNKEL come from the germline V gene (reference sequence). V was pared by 3 bases and J by 10 bases, with 16 bases between. The CDR3 totals 14 residues. CDR3 protein: CASSHGSGVYEQFF. CDR3 nucleotides: TGTGCCAGCAGCCACGGTAGCGGAGTCTACGAGCAGTTCTTC.

V gene TRBV25-1 combines with J gene TRBJ1-1; D ambiguous. This CDR3 spans 15 amino acids. V lost 1 base to trimming and J lost 4 bases, with 13 bases between them. Germline V gives CDR1 MGHDK, CDR2 SYGVNS. CDR3 amino acids: CASSESTILGTEAFF. The CDR3 DNA reads as TGTGCCAGCAGTGAATCGACCATCCTAGGCACTGAAGCTTTCTTT.

The chain has TRBV18 and TRBJ1-1; TRBD1 matches 12 bases. The CDR3 is made up of 23 amino acids. The V gene's germline CDR1 is KGHSH and CDR2 LQKENI. V trimming: 4 bases; J trimming: 2 bases; junction bases outside the gene matches: 26. The CDR3 region is CASSRLSGLGTGGQHSENTEAFF. Written as DNA, the CDR3 is TGTGCCAGCTCACGATTATCGGGATTGGGGACAGGGGGCCAACACTCGGAAAACACTGAAGCTTTCTTT. The full variable domain, with the rest looked up from reference TRBV18 and TRBJ1-1, is NAGVMQNPRHLVRRRGQEARLRCSPMKGHSHVYWYRQLPEEGLKFMVYLQKENIIDESGMPKERFSAEFPKEGPSILRIQQVVRGDSAAYFCASSRLSGLGTGGQHSENTEAFFGQGTRLTVV.

This sequence joins TRBV6-2 or TRBV6-3 and TRBJ2-2, with a weak D call TRBD1 (5 bases). This CDR3 spans 15 amino acids. V was shortened by 2 bases and J by 6 bases, with 13 bases between the two germline ends. The germline V gene encodes CDR1 MNHEY and CDR2 SVGEGT. CDR3 protein: CASSYGAGKAGELFF. In DNA form, the CDR3 reads TGTGCCAGCAGTTACGGGGCAGGGAAAGCCGGGGAGCTGTTTTTT.

This clone was counted many times. The J gene is TRBJ1-1, the V gene TRBV7-9, with D possibly TRBD1 on 5 matching bases. CDR3 length: 15 residues. Germline-derived CDR1 and CDR2 are SEHNR and FQNEAQ (reference sequence). Between the trimmed V and J ends, which lost 9 bases and 5 bases, there was a span of 22 bases. CDR3 protein: CASKQMDRGVTEAFF. For the CDR3, the DNA is TGTGCCAGTAAGCAAATGGATCGGGGGGTTACTGAAGCTTTCTTT.

The chain employs TRBV5-1 and TRBJ1-6, with 8 bases aligning to TRBD1. CDR1 SGHRS and CDR2 YFSETQ come from the germline V gene. The V gene end was trimmed by 5 bases and the J gene end by 6 bases; junction bases not matched to a gene: 4. The CDR3 consists of 14 residues. In DNA, the CDR3 is TGCGCCAGCAGACGCGACAGGGGTAATTCACCCCTCCACTTT. Its translation is CASRRDRGNSPLHF.

V and J are TRBV5-1 and TRBJ1-4; possibly TRBD1 for D (6 bases). V lost 2 bases to trimming and J lost 5 bases, with 10 bases between them. Germline-derived CDR1 and CDR2 are SGHRS and YFSETQ. The CDR3 sequence is 14 residues long. The DNA for the CDR3 is TGCGCCAGCAGCTTAACAGGGTTGAATGAAAAACTGTTTTTT. It specifies CASSLTGLNEKLFF.

This chain joins TRBV5-4 and TRBJ1-2; TRBD1 aligns across 8 bases. Germline V gene sequence: CDR1 SGHNT, CDR2 YYREEE (reference sequence). The J segment lost 0 bases and the V segment lost 4 bases, leaving 5 bases of the junction unmatched. CDR3 length: 15 amino acids. As DNA, the CDR3 is TGTGCCAGCAGCCAGTACAGGGGGTCTAACTATGGCTACACCTTC. Translated, it gives CASSQYRGSNYGYTF. Looking up the rest from reference TRBV5-4 and TRBJ1-2 gives the full variable domain: ETGVTQSPTHLIKTRGQQVTLRCSSQSGHNTVSWYQQALGQGPQFIFQYYREEENGRGNFPPRFSGLQFPNYSSELNVNALELDDSALYLCASSQYRGSNYGYTFGSGTRLTVV.

This rearrangement joins TRBV6-1 to TRBJ1-5; D possibly corresponds to TRBD1 (5 bases). V was shortened by 2 bases and J by 3 bases, with 11 bases between the two germline ends. This CDR3 region has 15 residues. Germline CDR1 MNHNS, CDR2 SASEGT. CDR3 bases: TGTGCCAGCAGTGAAATGGGGCGGAACAATCAGCCCCAGCATTTT. Translation: CASSEMGRNNQPQHF.

The V call is TRBV4-2, the J call TRBJ2-4, with TRBD2 matching over 11 bases. V gave up 4 bases and J gave up 5 bases; unmatched junction bases: 10. There are 17 residues in the CDR3. CDR1 LGHNA and CDR2 YNFKEQ come from the germline V gene. The CDR3: CASSPLAGAPSENIQYF. The CDR3 DNA reads TGTGCCAGCAGCCCACTAGCGGGGGCACCTAGCGAAAACATTCAGTACTTC.

The chain joins TRBV6-5 to TRBJ2-5; 11 bases are a match to TRBD1. J lost 11 bases, V lost 6 bases, and 11 bases had no gene match. This CDR3 spans 14 amino acids. Germline V gives CDR1 MNHEY, CDR2 SVGAGI. In DNA, the CDR3 is TGTGCCAGCAGCCCCAATCGGGACAGGGGGTCACAGTACTTC. As protein: CASSPNRDRGSQYF.

The table lists this clone with a count of one. The V gene is TRBV20-1, the J gene TRBJ1-1; 7 bases match TRBD1. The CDR3 runs to 11 residues. Trimming removed 6 bases from V and 8 bases from J; junction bases left unmatched: 6. Germline CDR1 DFQATT, CDR2 SNEGSKA (reference sequence). The CDR3 here is CSAAFRGEAFF. CDR3 sequence (DNA): TGCAGTGCGGCGTTCAGGGGGGAAGCTTTCTTT.

This clone was detected only a few times. For the CDR3, the DNA is TGTGCCAGCAGCCCTAAATACAGGGTTGGGAACGAGCAGTACTTC. This gives the protein CASSPKYRVGNEQYF. V usage is TRBV7-9 and J usage is TRBJ2-7, with D perhaps matching TRBD1 (6 bases). Germline CDR1 and CDR2: SEHNR and FQNEAQ (reference sequence). The CDR3 loop spans 15 amino acids. V was pared by 5 bases and J by 5 bases, with 19 bases between.

This clone was found once. As DNA, the CDR3 is TGTGCCAGCAGTGATGACAGGGCCAATTCACCCCTCCACTTT. Encoded protein: CASSDDRANSPLHF. This chain links TRBV25-1 with TRBJ1-6; 7 positions agree with TRBD1. The germline V gene has CDR1 MGHDK and CDR2 SYGVNS. V was clipped by 3 bases and J by 7 bases; unmatched bases: 3. The CDR3 length is 14 residues.

The V gene is TRBV4-1, the J gene TRBJ2-1; possible D gene TRBD2, 6 bases. The V gene's germline CDR1 is MGHRA and CDR2 YSYEKL. CDR3 length: 17 amino acids. Trimming removed 1 base from V and 4 bases from J, with 17 bases in between. The CDR3 protein is CASSQGLAWTLYNEQFF. The DNA of the CDR3 is TGCGCCAGCAGCCAAGGGCTAGCGTGGACACTTTACAATGAGCAGTTCTTC.

The chain links TRBV7-3 to TRBJ2-1; 11 bases line up with TRBD1. This CDR3 region has 16 residues. Losses at the gene ends were 2 bases for V and 3 bases for J; bases not matched to a gene: 3. The germline CDR1 and CDR2 sequences are SGHTA and FQGTGA. CDR3 region: CASSLYGTGGYNEQFF. The CDR3 nucleotides are TGTGCCAGCAGCTTATACGGGACAGGGGGCTACAATGAGCAGTTCTTC.

The CDR3 sequence: CASSPGGRNQPQHF. As DNA, the CDR3 is TGTGCCAGCAGTCCAGGGGGACGAAATCAGCCCCAGCATTTT. The rearrangement links TRBV6-2 or TRBV6-3 to TRBJ1-5, with TRBD1 matching 7 bases. The ends lost 5 bases at V and 4 bases at J; junction bases unmatched: 5. CDR1 is MNHEY and CDR2 is SVGEGT in the germline V gene. The CDR3 sequence is 14 residues long.

This clone was recorded at least ten times. This rearrangement joins TRBV7-2 to TRBJ2-5, with no clear D. The CDR3 extends over 13 amino acids. Per germline, CDR1 SGHTA and CDR2 FQGNSA. The ends were cut back, 4 bases at V and 7 bases at J, with 13 bases in the middle. CDR3 coding DNA: TGTGCCAGCAGCTCCGTAGTATTCGGGACCCAGTACTTC. This gives the protein CASSSVVFGTQYF.

V usage is TRBV29-1 and J usage is TRBJ1-5; no reliable D call. The V gene lost 4 bases and the J gene lost 3 bases, with 10 bases spanning the gap. The germline V gene has CDR1 SQVTM and CDR2 ANQGSEA. The CDR3 has 13 residues. CDR3 sequence reads: CSVVMGVNQPQHF. DNA for the CDR3: TGCAGCGTTGTGATGGGAGTCAATCAGCCCCAGCATTTT.

The chain uses TRBV7-9 and TRBJ1-5; 8 bases are a match to TRBD1. The ends lost 1 base at V and 1 base at J; junction bases unmatched: 9. The CDR3 length is 18 residues. Germline lookup yields CDR1 SEHNR and CDR2 FQNEAQ (reference sequence). CDR3: CASSLVDRVVYSNQPQHF. The DNA of the CDR3 is TGTGCCAGCAGCTTAGTGGACAGGGTCGTTTACAGCAATCAGCCCCAGCATTTT.

The gene calls are TRBV19 and TRBJ1-1, with a weak D call TRBD1 (6 bases). Germline V gene lookup returns CDR1 LNHDA and CDR2 SQIVND (reference sequence). CDR3 length: 14 residues. V lost 5 bases and J lost 6, with 16 bases in between. CDR3 sequence reads: CASSEGVRIAEAFF. The CDR3 nucleotides are TGTGCCAGTAGTGAGGGGGTTAGGATCGCTGAAGCTTTCTTT.

The chain employs TRBV29-1 and TRBJ2-1; D not certain. V gave up 7 bases and J gave up 3 bases, with 4 bases separating them. The germline CDR1 and CDR2 sequences are SQVTM and ANQGSEA. CDR3 length equals 10 residues. CDR3 sequence: CSGDYNEQFF. For the CDR3, the DNA is TGCAGCGGAGACTACAATGAGCAGTTCTTC.

This clone has a handful of counts. The chain is built from TRBV3-1 (or the pseudogene TRBV3-2) and TRBJ1-5; 8 positions match TRBD1. The V segment lost 1 base and the J segment 7 bases; nucleotides outside the gene matches: 3. The CDR3 runs 14 residues. From germline, CDR1 is LGHDT and CDR2 YNNKEL (reference sequence). CDR3 nucleotide sequence: TGTGCCAGCAGCCAAGGACAGGGGAACCAGCCCCAGCATTTT. This codes for CASSQGQGNQPQHF.

The chain carries TRBV19 and TRBJ2-3, with 9 bases fitting TRBD1. Germline loops: CDR1 LNHDA, CDR2 SQIVND (reference sequence). The CDR3 sequence is 15 residues long. V dropped 5 bases and J dropped 2; count of bases not matched to a gene: 5. The CDR3 coding sequence is TGTGCCAGTAGTGAACAGGGGGCCATCACAGATACGCAGTATTTT. The encoded protein is CASSEQGAITDTQYF.

The chain uses TRBV7-2 and TRBJ2-2, with 14 positions matching TRBD2. The junction had 10 bases not matched to a gene; V was cut back by 5 bases and J by 8 bases. CDR3 length: 17 residues. The V gene's germline CDR1 is SGHTA and CDR2 FQGNSA. This CDR3 reads CASSRTGLAGAKGELFF. As DNA, the CDR3 is TGTGCCAGCAGCCGGACGGGACTAGCGGGGGCCAAAGGGGAGCTGTTTTTT.

V and J are TRBV5-1 and TRBJ1-3; D unclear. Trimming took off 0 bases at V and 0 bases at J, with 10 bases between the two ends. The CDR3 spans 16 residues. Germline V gene data show CDR1 as SGHRS and CDR2 as YFSETQ. The CDR3 DNA reads as TGCGCCAGCAGCTTGGGTGGGCCAGTCTCTGGAAACACCATATATTTT. Amino acid sequence: CASSLGGPVSGNTIYF.

The CDR3 loop reads CASSQPQGKAEAFF. For the CDR3, the DNA is TGTGCCAGCAGCCAGCCACAGGGGAAAGCTGAAGCTTTCTTT. The chain joins TRBV3-1 (or the pseudogene TRBV3-2) to TRBJ1-1; 7 bases line up with TRBD1. CDR3 length: 14 amino acids. The germline gives CDR1 LGHDT, CDR2 YNNKEL (reference sequence). Losses at the gene ends were 3 bases for V and 6 bases for J; bases not matched to a gene: 7.